This T cell receptor beta chain was sequenced during a study of blood T cell repertoires in COVID-19. Data came from immunoSEQ multiplex PCR; TCRdb stores just in-frame clones and leaves some out. There are about 120,000 clones in the sample; less than 85% occur only once, and around 2% lies in the top ten. CDR3 length equals 14 residues. V lost 2 bases and J 4 bases, leaving 14 bases between the germline ends. Looked up from germline, CDR1 is GTSNPN and CDR2 is SVGIG (reference sequence). This TCR derives from a man aged 25 to 40 with acute or convalescent COVID-19. The sequencing sample was made of peripheral blood. The rearrangement uses TRBV30 and TRBJ1-2, with no clear D. CDR3 protein: CAWSSLSVSYGYTF. The CDR3 bases are TGTGCCTGGAGTTCCTTGAGTGTCTCCTATGGCTACACCTTC.